These T cell receptor beta chains were read from a single sample in a study of cytomegalovirus exposure and HLA in healthy donors. Profiled with immunoSEQ multiplex PCR; TCRdb holds only in-frame clones, not every one. The profile shows around 280,000 clones, roughly 89% of them singletons. The sample consisted of PBMCs. All receptors come from a woman younger than 30 in good health and CMV-seronegative. The CDR3 runs from the conserved cysteine through the conserved F or W. A D gene is named only where the DNA matches it firmly. Some rows mark clone size as missing; the rest say once, few, many or name a class of expanded clone.

- - TRBJ1-5 TRBV6-5 TGTGCCAGCAGTTACTCATCCTATAGCAATCAGCCCCAGCATTTT CASSYSSYSNQPQHF
- - TRBJ1-2 TRBV11-2 TGTGCCAGCAGCTTGGGCCAGATATATGGCTACACCTTC CASSLGQIYGYTF
once TRBD1 TRBJ2-7 TRBV27 TGTGCCAGCAGTTTATCGGGGACAGGGCGCTACGAGCAGTACTTC CASSLSGTGRYEQYF
- - TRBJ1-3 TRBV4-1 TGCGCCAGCAGCCAAGATCCATCACAGGGTGGAAACACCATATATTTT CASSQDPSQGGNTIYF
few TRBD1 TRBJ1-5 TRBV19 TGTGCCAGTACCAGTGACAGGGGTCACAATCAGCCCCAGCATTTT CASTSDRGHNQPQHF
- - TRBJ2-5 TRBV15 TGTGCCACCAGCGTAGACAGTACGAAGGGGGAGACCCAGTACTTC CATSVDSTKGETQYF
- - TRBJ2-7 TRBV30 TGTGCCTGGAGTCGGGGGATGTACGAGCAGTACTTC CAWSRGMYEQYF
once - TRBJ2-7 TRBV7-3 TGTGCCAGCAGCTTAACTAGTTCCTACGAGCAGTACTTC CASSLTSSYEQYF
- - TRBJ2-5 TRBV5-1 TGCGCCAGCAGCGTACATTGGCGGGAGACCCAGTACTTC CASSVHWRETQYF
few TRBD2 TRBJ2-3 TRBV7-3 TGTGCCAGCAGCTTAATGGGACTAGCGGGGGGGCGGACAGATACGCAGTATTTT CASSLMGLAGGRTDTQYF
- - TRBJ2-2 TRBV5-1 TGCGCCAGCAGCGGAACAGGGCTGGGCGGGGAGCTGTTTTTT CASSGTGLGGELFF
- TRBD1 TRBJ1-1 TRBV6-5 TGTGCCAGCAGTGGACCGACAGGGTCGAACACTGAAGCTTTCTTT CASSGPTGSNTEAFF
- - TRBJ1-2 TRBV4-1 TGCGCCAGCAGCCTCGTACACGGGGGGCGGGATGGCTACACCTTC CASSLVHGGRDGYTF
once TRBD1 TRBJ2-3 TRBV13 TGTGCCAGCAGCTTAGCCCGGGACAGGGTGCAGTATTTT CASSLARDRVQYF
- - TRBJ1-2 TRBV6-5 TGTGCCAGCCAGGGAGGGTCAGAAGGCTACACCTTC CASQGGSEGYTF
- - TRBJ1-6 TRBV19 TGTGCCAGTAGTAATCCCAGGGTTGGTTCACCCCTCCACTTT CASSNPRVGSPLHF
- - TRBJ2-1 TRBV15 TGTGCCACCAGCAGAGACGGGGTAGGGATATTGAGTCAGTTCTTC CATSRDGVGILSQFF
- TRBD1 TRBJ2-7 TRBV18 TGTGCCAGCTCCCCGGGACAGAGAACCTACGAGCAGTACTTC CASSPGQRTYEQYF
- TRBD1 TRBJ1-3 TRBV6-5 TGTGCCAGCAGTTACGCAGGACAGGGAGAAAACACCATATATTTT CASSYAGQGENTIYF
- TRBD1 TRBJ1-2 TRBV6-6 TGTGCCAGCAGTCACACCGGGACAGACTATGGCTACACCTTC CASSHTGTDYGYTF
once TRBD2 TRBJ2-7 TRBV6-5 TGTGCCAGCAGACCTCCGGGACTAAGCCTAATCGAGCAGTACTTC CASRPPGLSLIEQYF
- - TRBJ1-2 TRBV29-1 TGCAGCGTTGAGCAACTCTATGGCTACACCTTC CSVEQLYGYTF
- - TRBJ2-1 TRBV18 TGTGCCAGCTCACCGGTATGGACAAGATCTCCTAACAATGAGCAGTTCTTC CASSPVWTRSPNNEQFF
- - TRBJ1-3 TRBV5-1 TGCGCCAGCAGCCCGTTGGCTAGCTCTGGAAACACCATATATTTT CASSPLASSGNTIYF
- - TRBJ1-5 TRBV6-4 TGTGCCAGCAGTGTGTTAGTGTATAGCAATCAGCCCCAGCATTTT CASSVLVYSNQPQHF
- - TRBJ2-7 TRBV10-3 TGTGCCATCAGTAAAAAGGGGGAGTTCGAGCAGTACTTC CAISKKGEFEQYF
- TRBD1 TRBJ1-1 TRBV5-8 TGTGCCAGCAGCCCGGACAGGGGTTACACTGAAGCTTTCTTT CASSPDRGYTEAFF
few TRBD1 TRBJ1-3 TRBV11-2 TGTGCCAGCAGCTGGCCCGGACAGGACTGGGGAAACACCATATATTTT CASSWPGQDWGNTIYF
- - TRBJ1-2 TRBV2 TGTGCCAGCAGCCAGGGTCCCGTCTATGGCTACACCTTC CASSQGPVYGYTF
- TRBD1 TRBJ2-7 TRBV5-1 TGCGCCAGCAGTTCCGGACAGGGAAAATCCTACGAGCAGTACTTC CASSSGQGKSYEQYF
- - TRBJ1-2 TRBV2 TGTGCCAGCAGTGAAGCGCGACAGTCTTTCTATGGCTACACCTTC CASSEARQSFYGYTF
- - TRBJ1-4 TRBV13 TGTGCCAGCAGCCTAACAAGGAGGGCAGAGGATGAAAAACTGTTTTTT CASSLTRRAEDEKLFF
few - TRBJ1-2 TRBV7-6 TGTGCCAGCAGTTCTCTAGGGGGAGATGCAAATGGCTACACCTTC CASSSLGGDANGYTF
- TRBD1 TRBJ2-3 TRBV11-2 TGTGCCACCATGAAATTTGGGACAGGGGCGCATACGCAGTATTTT CATMKFGTGAHTQYF
- - TRBJ1-5 TRBV30 TGTGCCTACACTCCAGGGATCTATAGCAATCAGCCCCAGCATTTT CAYTPGIYSNQPQHF
- TRBD1 TRBJ1-2 TRBV6-1 TGTGCCAGCAGTGAAGATAAGGGGGCCGGTGGCTACACCTTC CASSEDKGAGGYTF
once TRBD1 TRBJ2-7 TRBV5-6 TGTGCCAGCAGCCCCTGGACAGGGGTGGTAGCCTACGAGCAGTACTTC CASSPWTGVVAYEQYF
- - TRBJ2-1 TRBV10-2 TGCGCCAGCAGGGGTGGATGGATATCGGGTGAGCAGTTCTTC CASRGGWISGEQFF
- TRBD2 TRBJ2-1 TRBV18 TGTGCCAGCTCACCCAGCGGGGGGGGCCTCAATGAGCAGTTCTTC CASSPSGGGLNEQFF